These T cell receptor beta chains were read from a single sample in a study of shared clonotypes between healthy human individuals. Profiled with immunoSEQ multiplex PCR; TCRdb holds only in-frame clones, not every one. The data hold about 480,000 clones, with roughly 85% observed a single time. Sequencing was performed on PBMCs. The receptor set was obtained from a woman in her forties in good health. Some clones in this sample may be carry-over from other donors' samples. CDR3s include the opening cysteine and the closing phenylalanine or tryptophan. Fields, in order: CDR3 protein, CDR3 DNA, J gene, D gene, CDR3 length, V gene, clone size. A D gene is named only where the DNA matches it firmly. Size tells how often a clone was seen (once, few, many) or the class of an expanded clone, and some rows leave it out.

CDR3: CASSLRQGVGEQYF
DNA: TGTGCCAGCAGTCTACGACAGGGGGTTGGAGAGCAGTACTTC
J: TRBJ2-7
D: TRBD1
length: 14
V: TRBV28
size: NA

CDR3: CASSLEAAGNTIYF
DNA: TGTGCCAGCAGCTTAGAGGCGGCTGGAAACACCATATATTTT
J: TRBJ1-3
D: NA
length: 14
V: TRBV7-2
size: few

CDR3: CASSQGAGTDTQYF
DNA: TGCGCCAGCAGCCAAGGGGCGGGGACAGATACGCAGTATTTT
J: TRBJ2-3
D: NA
length: 14
V: TRBV4-1
size: NA

CDR3: CASTRESYTDTQYF
DNA: TGTGCCAGCACGCGGGAGAGCTACACAGATACGCAGTATTTT
J: TRBJ2-3
D: TRBD2
length: 14
V: TRBV28
size: few

CDR3: CAWSVRGTNEKLFF
DNA: TGTGCCTGGAGTGTACGCGGAACTAATGAAAAACTGTTTTTT
J: TRBJ1-4
D: NA
length: 14
V: TRBV30
size: NA

CDR3: CASSEYGSSYNEQFF
DNA: TGTGCCAGCAGTGAATACGGGAGCTCCTACAATGAGCAGTTCTTC
J: TRBJ2-1
D: NA
length: 15
V: TRBV6-1
size: NA

CDR3: CASSTGQGLNTEAFF
DNA: TGTGCCAGCAGCACCGGACAGGGGTTGAACACTGAAGCTTTCTTT
J: TRBJ1-1
D: TRBD1
length: 15
V: TRBV5-4
size: few

CDR3: CASSDNRARTGELFF
DNA: TGTGCCAGCAGTGATAACAGGGCGAGGACCGGGGAGCTGTTTTTT
J: TRBJ2-2
D: NA
length: 15
V: TRBV2
size: NA

CDR3: CASSFRKGVGEQYF
DNA: TGTGCCAGCAGTTTTCGGAAGGGGGTGGGTGAGCAGTACTTC
J: TRBJ2-7
D: NA
length: 14
V: TRBV6-5
size: NA

CDR3: CASSLQNGPGQHYNEQFF
DNA: TGTGCCAGCAGTCTACAAAACGGGCCGGGACAGCACTACAATGAGCAGTTCTTC
J: TRBJ2-1
D: TRBD1
length: 18
V: TRBV25-1
size: NA

CDR3: CASNNRATKKETQYF
DNA: TGCGCCAGTAATAACAGGGCAACAAAGAAAGAGACCCAGTACTTC
J: TRBJ2-5
D: NA
length: 15
V: TRBV10-2
size: NA

CDR3: CASSFETGELFF
DNA: TGTGCCAGCAGCTTTGAAACCGGGGAGCTGTTTTTT
J: TRBJ2-2
D: NA
length: 12
V: TRBV7-9
size: NA

CDR3: CASSFRLAELAYNEQFF
DNA: TGTGCCAGCAGCTTCCGATTAGCCGAACTAGCCTACAATGAGCAGTTCTTC
J: TRBJ2-1
D: NA
length: 17
V: TRBV11-2
size: NA

CDR3: CASSSNMNTEAFF
DNA: TGTGCCAGCAGTTCCAACATGAACACTGAAGCTTTCTTT
J: TRBJ1-1
D: NA
length: 13
V: TRBV27
size: NA

CDR3: CASSSREGGNTEAFF
DNA: TGCGCCAGCAGCTCACGGGAAGGGGGGAACACTGAAGCTTTCTTT
J: TRBJ1-1
D: NA
length: 15
V: TRBV5-1
size: NA

CDR3: CAWSALDRYNEQFF
DNA: TGTGCCTGGAGTGCTTTGGACAGATACAATGAGCAGTTCTTC
J: TRBJ2-1
D: NA
length: 14
V: TRBV30
size: NA

CDR3: CASSPPTGSYNEQFF
DNA: TGTGCCAGCAGCCCGCCGACCGGCTCCTACAATGAGCAGTTCTTC
J: TRBJ2-1
D: NA
length: 15
V: TRBV28
size: NA

CDR3: CASSIRTSGRGGETQYF
DNA: TGCGCCAGCAGCATTCGGACTAGCGGGAGGGGCGGGGAGACCCAGTACTTC
J: TRBJ2-5
D: TRBD2
length: 17
V: TRBV5-1
size: NA

CDR3: CASSDNQREQFF
DNA: TGTGCCAGCAGTGACAACCAGCGGGAGCAGTTCTTC
J: TRBJ2-1
D: NA
length: 12
V: TRBV6-4
size: NA

CDR3: CASSLTIAGAPTQYF
DNA: TGCGCCAGCAGCCTCACCATAGCGGGAGCCCCTACCCAGTACTTC
J: TRBJ2-5
D: TRBD2
length: 15
V: TRBV5-1
size: NA

CDR3: CASTPRPGAAGELFF
DNA: TGTGCCAGCACCCCCAGGCCGGGCGCGGCCGGGGAGCTGTTTTTT
J: TRBJ2-2
D: NA
length: 15
V: TRBV6-5
size: NA

CDR3: CASSLPPGTTNYGYTF
DNA: TGTGCCAGCAGCTTGCCCCCCGGGACAACTAACTATGGCTACACCTTC
J: TRBJ1-2
D: NA
length: 16
V: TRBV5-6
size: once

CDR3: CASSLALAGADTQYF
DNA: TGCGCCAGCAGCTTGGCCCTAGCGGGAGCAGATACGCAGTATTTT
J: TRBJ2-3
D: TRBD2
length: 15
V: TRBV5-1
size: few

CDR3: CASRSQGNGEKLFF
DNA: TGTGCCAGCAGATCACAGGGGAACGGTGAAAAACTGTTTTTT
J: TRBJ1-4
D: TRBD1
length: 14
V: TRBV28
size: NA

CDR3: CASSLGLTSGTTDTQYF
DNA: TGTGCCAGCAGCTTAGGGCTGACTAGCGGGACCACAGATACGCAGTATTTT
J: TRBJ2-3
D: TRBD2
length: 17
V: TRBV7-2
size: NA

CDR3: CASSLEGTEYGYTF
DNA: TGCGCCAGCAGCTTGGAGGGGACAGAATATGGCTACACCTTC
J: TRBJ1-2
D: TRBD1
length: 14
V: TRBV5-1
size: NA

CDR3: CASSRTTGNTIYF
DNA: TGTGCCAGCAGCAGGACTACAGGAAACACCATATATTTT
J: TRBJ1-3
D: NA
length: 13
V: TRBV6-1
size: NA

CDR3: CASSLAGSGTGELFF
DNA: TGTGCCAGCAGCTTAGCCGGGAGCGGGACCGGGGAGCTGTTTTTT
J: TRBJ2-2
D: NA
length: 15
V: TRBV7-7
size: NA

CDR3: CASSLAAGTDAKETQYF
DNA: TGTGCCAGCAGCTTGGCCGCTGGGACCGACGCAAAAGAGACCCAGTACTTC
J: TRBJ2-5
D: NA
length: 17
V: TRBV5-6
size: NA

CDR3: CAWGPGTSGGETQYF
DNA: TGTGCCTGGGGGCCCGGGACTAGCGGCGGAGAGACCCAGTACTTC
J: TRBJ2-5
D: TRBD2
length: 15
V: TRBV30
size: NA

CDR3: CASSITGTGSNTEAFF
DNA: TGTGCCAGTAGTATTACAGGGACAGGGTCGAACACTGAAGCTTTCTTT
J: TRBJ1-1
D: TRBD1
length: 16
V: TRBV19
size: NA

CDR3: CASRQTSGSVNEQFF
DNA: TGTGCCAGCAGGCAAACTAGCGGGAGTGTCAATGAGCAGTTCTTC
J: TRBJ2-1
D: TRBD2
length: 15
V: TRBV14
size: NA

CDR3: CASSQEQGRSYNEQFF
DNA: TGCGCCAGCAGCCAAGAACAGGGTAGATCCTACAATGAGCAGTTCTTC
J: TRBJ2-1
D: NA
length: 16
V: TRBV4-1
size: NA

CDR3: CATIRDRNTGELFF
DNA: TGTGCCACCATCCGGGACCGGAACACCGGGGAGCTGTTTTTT
J: TRBJ2-2
D: NA
length: 14
V: TRBV28
size: NA

CDR3: CASSFGQGNEKLFF
DNA: TGCGCCAGCAGCTTCGGACAGGGTAATGAAAAACTGTTTTTT
J: TRBJ1-4
D: TRBD1
length: 14
V: TRBV5-1
size: NA

CDR3: CASGLYGALGTEAFF
DNA: TGTGCTAGTGGTTTGTACGGGGCTTTGGGCACTGAAGCTTTCTTT
J: TRBJ1-1
D: NA
length: 15
V: TRBV12-5
size: NA

CDR3: CASSQESGAVQEQYF
DNA: TGCGCCAGCAGCCAAGAGTCCGGGGCCGTCCAAGAGCAGTACTTC
J: TRBJ2-5
D: NA
length: 15
V: TRBV4-1
size: NA

CDR3: CASSSRLAPGADTQYF
DNA: TGTGCCAGCAGTTCTAGACTAGCGCCGGGGGCAGATACGCAGTATTTT
J: TRBJ2-3
D: TRBD2
length: 16
V: TRBV27
size: few

CDR3: CASSQGGGAPKNIQYF
DNA: TGCGCCAGCAGCCAAGGAGGGGGAGCCCCAAAAAACATTCAGTACTTC
J: TRBJ2-4
D: NA
length: 16
V: TRBV4-3
size: NA

CDR3: CARSTSGSLYEQYF
DNA: TGTGCCAGGTCTACTAGCGGGAGTCTGTACGAGCAGTACTTC
J: TRBJ2-7
D: TRBD2
length: 14
V: TRBV2
size: few

CDR3: CASSLSLWDEQFF
DNA: TGTGCTAGCAGCTTAAGTTTGTGGGATGAGCAGTTCTTC
J: TRBJ2-1
D: NA
length: 13
V: TRBV7-7
size: NA

CDR3: CAISESGREKLFF
DNA: TGTGCCATCAGTGAGTCAGGACGGGAAAAACTGTTTTTT
J: TRBJ1-4
D: NA
length: 13
V: TRBV10-3
size: few